The rows below give T cell receptor beta chains drawn from one sample of a study of identical twins. TCRdb re-called the 5' RACE reads through MiXCR, storing one row per CDR3 protein. The sample lists about 460,000 distinct CDR3 sequences, 14% occurring once. These data were also reused for a study on yellow fever vaccine responses in identical twins.

Source material: CD4+ T cells sorted from blood. The receptors were gathered from a woman aged 18-29 years in good health. The CDR3 runs from the conserved cysteine through the conserved F or W. The order of the fields is clone size, D gene, J gene, V gene, CDR3 protein, CDR3 DNA. The D gene is left open where the match is weak. Size values are once, few and many counts, or a class for expanded clones, and some rows have none.

clone size: few
D gene: NA
J gene: TRBJ2-7
V gene: TRBV15
CDR3 protein: CATSRDWSSSEQYF
CDR3 DNA: TGTGCCACCAGCAGAGATTGGAGCTCCTCCGAGCAGTACTTC

clone size: few
D gene: TRBD2
J gene: TRBJ2-1
V gene: TRBV28
CDR3 protein: CASSPPGTSGGGFGFF
CDR3 DNA: TGTGCCAGCAGTCCCCCTGGGACTAGCGGGGGCGGGTTCGGGTTCTTC

clone size: NA
D gene: TRBD2
J gene: TRBJ2-1
V gene: TRBV19
CDR3 protein: CASSPRTGGVPTSGRGKQFF
CDR3 DNA: TGTGCCAGTAGTCCCCGGACAGGGGGCGTTCCGACTAGCGGGAGGGGCAAGCAGTTCTTC

clone size: few
D gene: NA
J gene: TRBJ2-7
V gene: TRBV3-1
CDR3 protein: CASTPTYTSYEQYF
CDR3 DNA: TGTGCCAGCACCCCAACTTACACCAGCTACGAGCAGTACTTC

clone size: NA
D gene: NA
J gene: TRBJ2-7
V gene: TRBV12-3/TRBV12-4
CDR3 protein: CASRGPSAYEQYF
CDR3 DNA: TGTGCCAGCAGGGGACCGTCAGCCTACGAGCAGTACTTC

clone size: many
D gene: NA
J gene: TRBJ1-1
V gene: TRBV27
CDR3 protein: CASSLSLRLRSTEAFF
CDR3 DNA: TGTGCCAGCAGTTTATCTCTTAGGCTAAGGTCCACTGAAGCTTTCTTT

clone size: many
D gene: TRBD1
J gene: TRBJ2-7
V gene: TRBV12-3/TRBV12-4
CDR3 protein: CASSLLQGASEQYF
CDR3 DNA: TGTGCCAGCAGTTTGCTGCAGGGGGCGTCCGAGCAGTACTTC

clone size: NA
D gene: NA
J gene: TRBJ2-1
V gene: TRBV29-1
CDR3 protein: CSVRGPRVNEQFF
CDR3 DNA: TGCAGCGTCCGAGGGCCCAGGGTCAATGAGCAGTTCTTC

clone size: NA
D gene: NA
J gene: TRBJ2-2
V gene: TRBV6-9
CDR3 protein: CGSGRTPAVRELFF
CDR3 DNA: TGTGGCAGCGGAAGGACTCCGGCGGTCCGGGAGCTGTTTTTT

clone size: few
D gene: NA
J gene: TRBJ2-6
V gene: TRBV28
CDR3 protein: CASSFGRGGSGANVLTF
CDR3 DNA: TGTGCCAGCAGTTTCGGTCGGGGCGGCTCTGGGGCCAACGTCCTGACTTTC

clone size: few
D gene: TRBD2
J gene: TRBJ2-1
V gene: TRBV6-2/TRBV6-3
CDR3 protein: CASKTSGIYNEQFF
CDR3 DNA: TGTGCCAGCAAGACTAGCGGGATCTACAATGAGCAGTTCTTC

clone size: NA
D gene: NA
J gene: TRBJ2-2
V gene: TRBV7-9
CDR3 protein: CASSLAVGGELFF
CDR3 DNA: TGTGCCAGCAGCTTAGCAGTCGGCGGGGAGCTGTTTTTT

clone size: few
D gene: TRBD2
J gene: TRBJ2-3
V gene: TRBV3-1
CDR3 protein: CASSPLAGMADTQYF
CDR3 DNA: TGTGCCAGCAGCCCTCTAGCGGGGATGGCAGATACGCAGTATTTT

clone size: NA
D gene: NA
J gene: TRBJ2-3
V gene: TRBV2
CDR3 protein: CASRRGTLSTDTQYF
CDR3 DNA: TGTGCCAGCAGGAGGGGGACTCTGAGCACAGATACGCAGTATTTT

clone size: few
D gene: TRBD2
J gene: TRBJ2-1
V gene: TRBV6-2/TRBV6-3
CDR3 protein: CASSPPPFGTSGGNEQFF
CDR3 DNA: TGTGCCAGCAGCCCACCCCCCTTCGGGACTAGCGGGGGTAATGAGCAGTTCTTC

clone size: NA
D gene: NA
J gene: TRBJ2-7
V gene: TRBV30
CDR3 protein: CAWRGGYEQYF
CDR3 DNA: TGTGCCTGGAGGGGAGGCTACGAGCAGTACTTC

clone size: NA
D gene: NA
J gene: TRBJ2-3
V gene: TRBV12-3/TRBV12-4
CDR3 protein: CASTRSRTDTQYF
CDR3 DNA: TGTGCCAGCACCCGTAGCAGAACAGATACGCAGTATTTT

clone size: few
D gene: NA
J gene: TRBJ2-6
V gene: TRBV15
CDR3 protein: CATSSPSGTGANVLTF
CDR3 DNA: TGTGCCACCAGCAGCCCCTCCGGGACAGGGGCCAACGTCCTGACTTTC

clone size: many
D gene: NA
J gene: TRBJ2-1
V gene: TRBV7-3
CDR3 protein: CASSLGGVSYNEQFF
CDR3 DNA: TGTGCCAGCAGCTTAGGAGGGGTCTCCTACAATGAGCAGTTCTTC

clone size: few
D gene: TRBD1
J gene: TRBJ1-5
V gene: TRBV19
CDR3 protein: CASSIPGQGAAQPQHF
CDR3 DNA: TGTGCCAGTAGTATCCCAGGACAGGGGGCTGCTCAGCCCCAGCATTTT

clone size: NA
D gene: NA
J gene: TRBJ2-7
V gene: TRBV25-1
CDR3 protein: CASSGRDQGRGRGKFYEQYF
CDR3 DNA: TGTGCCAGCAGTGGTCGGGACCAGGGCCGAGGACGGGGAAAGTTCTACGAGCAGTACTTC

clone size: NA
D gene: NA
J gene: TRBJ2-3
V gene: TRBV7-3
CDR3 protein: CASSLGGSPTDTQYF
CDR3 DNA: TGTGCCAGCAGCTTAGGAGGGAGTCCCACAGATACGCAGTATTTT

clone size: few
D gene: TRBD2
J gene: TRBJ2-2
V gene: TRBV5-1
CDR3 protein: CASSSSSGSSKRWTGELFF
CDR3 DNA: TGCGCCAGCAGTTCCTCTAGCGGGAGTTCTAAAAGATGGACCGGGGAGCTGTTTTTT

clone size: NA
D gene: TRBD2
J gene: TRBJ2-1
V gene: TRBV11-2
CDR3 protein: CASSHGKGRVSSYNEQFF
CDR3 DNA: TGTGCCAGCAGCCATGGAAAGGGGAGGGTAAGCTCCTACAATGAGCAGTTCTTC

clone size: few
D gene: TRBD2
J gene: TRBJ2-5
V gene: TRBV2
CDR3 protein: CASSEARTSGLQETQYF
CDR3 DNA: TGTGCCAGCAGTGAAGCTCGTACTAGCGGCCTCCAAGAGACCCAGTACTTC

clone size: NA
D gene: TRBD1
J gene: TRBJ1-2
V gene: TRBV5-1
CDR3 protein: CASSQGQNYGYTF
CDR3 DNA: TGCGCCAGCAGCCAGGGACAGAACTATGGCTACACCTTC

clone size: few
D gene: NA
J gene: TRBJ1-6
V gene: TRBV7-8
CDR3 protein: CASSLLVRGNSPLHF
CDR3 DNA: TGTGCCAGCAGCTTATTGGTACGGGGGAATTCACCCCTCCACTTT

clone size: few
D gene: TRBD2
J gene: TRBJ2-1
V gene: TRBV3-1
CDR3 protein: CASSPSSGGAFEQFF
CDR3 DNA: TGTGCCAGCAGCCCTTCTAGCGGGGGGGCCTTTGAGCAGTTCTTC

clone size: NA
D gene: TRBD2
J gene: TRBJ2-7
V gene: TRBV18
CDR3 protein: CASSPDGGTTYEQYF
CDR3 DNA: TGTGCCAGCTCACCTGACGGAGGGACTACCTACGAGCAGTACTTC

clone size: few
D gene: NA
J gene: TRBJ2-3
V gene: TRBV2
CDR3 protein: CASTSPRTNNTQYF
CDR3 DNA: TGTGCCAGCACGTCTCCGCGCACGAACAATACGCAGTATTTT

clone size: few
D gene: NA
J gene: TRBJ1-1
V gene: TRBV6-5
CDR3 protein: CASSYRVGKTEAFF
CDR3 DNA: TGTGCCAGCAGTTACCGCGTGGGGAAGACTGAAGCTTTCTTT

clone size: NA
D gene: NA
J gene: TRBJ1-5
V gene: TRBV7-9
CDR3 protein: CASSTDGGGQPQHF
CDR3 DNA: TGTGCCAGCAGCACGGACGGCGGCGGACAGCCCCAGCATTTT

clone size: NA
D gene: NA
J gene: TRBJ2-1
V gene: TRBV9
CDR3 protein: CASSVAGGPWSYNEQFF
CDR3 DNA: TGTGCCAGCAGCGTTGCTGGAGGCCCATGGTCCTACAATGAGCAGTTCTTC

clone size: many
D gene: TRBD2
J gene: TRBJ2-1
V gene: TRBV29-1
CDR3 protein: CSVGGTSGSINEQFF
CDR3 DNA: TGCAGCGTCGGAGGGACTAGCGGGAGTATCAATGAGCAGTTCTTC

clone size: many
D gene: NA
J gene: TRBJ2-1
V gene: TRBV6-5
CDR3 protein: CASSYRERNNEQFF
CDR3 DNA: TGTGCCAGCAGTTATAGGGAGCGGAACAATGAGCAGTTCTTC

clone size: NA
D gene: NA
J gene: TRBJ2-3
V gene: TRBV7-2
CDR3 protein: CASSLSARRTDTQYF
CDR3 DNA: TGTGCCAGCAGCTTATCGGCTAGACGCACAGATACGCAGTATTTT

clone size: NA
D gene: TRBD1
J gene: TRBJ2-5
V gene: TRBV24-1
CDR3 protein: CATSDPDRGETQYF
CDR3 DNA: TGTGCCACCAGTGATCCGGACAGGGGAGAGACCCAGTACTTC

clone size: few
D gene: NA
J gene: TRBJ2-3
V gene: TRBV12-3/TRBV12-4
CDR3 protein: CASRASSAYTDTQYF
CDR3 DNA: TGTGCCAGCAGGGCCTCGAGCGCTTACACAGATACGCAGTATTTT

clone size: many
D gene: NA
J gene: TRBJ1-5
V gene: TRBV29-1
CDR3 protein: CSVVEVLEDQPQHF
CDR3 DNA: TGCAGCGTTGTAGAAGTACTAGAGGATCAGCCCCAGCATTTT

clone size: many
D gene: NA
J gene: TRBJ2-5
V gene: TRBV5-6
CDR3 protein: CASSQPGAQETQYF
CDR3 DNA: TGTGCCAGCAGCCAACCGGGAGCACAAGAGACCCAGTACTTC